This T cell receptor (beta chain) was captured in a study of blood T cell repertoires in COVID-19. Germline-derived CDR1 and CDR2 are MNHEY and SVGAGI. The CDR3 is 15 residues long. V shed 0 bases and J shed 7 bases, with 12 bases lying between them. Per the original methods: Quantification of nucleated cells was approximated via reference gene primer amplification. Clones were read by immunoSEQ multiplex PCR, and TCRdb kept only the in-frame ones, dropping some. V, J and clone size were drawn from that table, and D and trimming were deduced from the DNA. Of under 250,000 clones listed, 80% to 85% are singletons.

What was sequenced was peripheral blood. This sequence originates from a woman in her twenties or thirties who had recovered from COVID-19. The chain employs TRBV6-5 and TRBJ1-4; no definite D call. The CDR3 sequence is CASSYSVVSSEKLFF. The CDR3 DNA is TGTGCCAGCAGTTACTCTGTGGTTAGTTCTGAAAAACTGTTTTTT.